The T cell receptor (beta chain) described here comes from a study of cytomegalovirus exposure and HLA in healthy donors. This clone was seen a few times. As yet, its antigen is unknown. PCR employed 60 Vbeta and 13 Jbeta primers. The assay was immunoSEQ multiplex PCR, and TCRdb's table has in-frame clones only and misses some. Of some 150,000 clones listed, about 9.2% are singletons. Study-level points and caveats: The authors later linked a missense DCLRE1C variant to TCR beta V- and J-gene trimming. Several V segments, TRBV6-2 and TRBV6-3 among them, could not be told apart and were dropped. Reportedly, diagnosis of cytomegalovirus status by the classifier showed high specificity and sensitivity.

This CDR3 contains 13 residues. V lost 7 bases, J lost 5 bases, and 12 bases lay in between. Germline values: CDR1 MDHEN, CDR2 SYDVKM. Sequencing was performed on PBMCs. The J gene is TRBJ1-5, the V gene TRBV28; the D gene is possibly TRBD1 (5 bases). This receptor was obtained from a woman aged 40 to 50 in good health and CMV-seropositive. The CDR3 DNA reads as TGTGCCAGCACCCCGGGGGTGCATCAGCCCCAGCATTTT. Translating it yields CASTPGVHQPQHF.